Reported below is one T cell receptor beta chain. This entry belongs to a study of blood T cell repertoires in COVID-19. Study-wide context: Sites across the United States, Italy and Spain contributed samples from acute and convalescent COVID-19. The analysed material was cDNA or gDNA that came from T cells, B-cell-depleted T cells, or PBMCs.

As processed by the authors: How many nucleated cells were present was estimated from reference gene primer amplification. The method was immunoSEQ multiplex PCR; TCRdb's version includes in-frame clones alone and lacks a portion of them. V, J and clone size derive from that table, while D and trimming were established from the DNA sequence. The repertoire holds about 280,000 clones, with just over 85% as singletons. CDR1 and CDR2 from the germline V gene are LNHDA and SQIVND (reference sequence). V trimming: 1 base; J trimming: 6 bases; junction bases outside the gene matches: 8. The CDR3 runs 16 residues.

The chain carries TRBV19 and TRBJ1-5; TRBD1 matches at 8 bases. The source is a woman younger than 45 with active or convalescent COVID-19. Sample: peripheral blood. CDR3 DNA: TGTGCCAGTAGTATAGGGCCCCCAGGGGGCAGTCAGCCCCAGCATTTT. It specifies CASSIGPPGGSQPQHF.